The 18 T cell receptor beta chains listed next were all sequenced from one sample in a study of blood T cell repertoires in COVID-19. The table came from immunoSEQ multiplex PCR; TCRdb's copy has only in-frame clones and leaves some out. Here the sample spans approximately 500,000 clones, around nine tenths being singletons. Sequences were obtained from peripheral blood. The receptors shown here come from a woman aged 50 to 60 with COVID-19, enrolled during active disease.

This clone was counted between two and nine times. V gene TRBV7-9 combines with J gene TRBJ1-2; D is undetermined. Germline CDR1 and CDR2: SEHNR and FQNEAQ (reference sequence). The CDR3 consists of 13 residues. V was clipped by 4 bases and J by 7 bases, with 13 bases between them. CDR3 bases: TGTGCCAGCAGCTACGGAGAGGCTGGTGGCTACACCTTC. Translating it yields CASSYGEAGGYTF.

The J gene is TRBJ2-2, the V gene TRBV4-2, with a weak D call TRBD1 (5 bases). The germline gives CDR1 LGHNA, CDR2 YNFKEQ. The V end was cut by 4 bases, the J end by 6 bases, with 12 bases between. The CDR3 sequence is 14 residues long. CDR3 amino acids: CASSLRWGAGELFF. CDR3 sequence (DNA): TGTGCCAGCAGCCTTAGGTGGGGCGCCGGGGAGCTGTTTTTT.

This chain connects TRBV5-4 to TRBJ2-3; 7 positions match TRBD2. The CDR3 is 14 amino acids. Germline CDR1 reads SGHNT; CDR2 reads YYREEE (reference sequence). The V gene end was trimmed by 0 bases and the J gene end by 8 bases; junction bases not matched to a gene: 6. CDR3 loop: CASSLGPGGGTQYF. In nucleotides, the CDR3 is TGTGCCAGCAGCTTGGGACCGGGGGGTGGTACGCAGTATTTT. Together with reference TRBV5-4 and TRBJ2-3, the CDR3 gives the full variable domain: ETGVTQSPTHLIKTRGQQVTLRCSSQSGHNTVSWYQQALGQGPQFIFQYYREEENGRGNFPPRFSGLQFPNYSSELNVNALELDDSALYLCASSLGPGGGTQYFGPGTRLTVL.

The chain recombines TRBV11-3 with TRBJ2-1; TRBD2 might be the D (7 bases). The CDR3 runs 15 residues. Germline CDR1 is SGHNT and CDR2 is YENEEA. Trimming left V 5 bases short and J 4 bases short, with 15 bases between. CDR3 protein: CASSPGEGVYNEQFF. The CDR3 DNA is TGTGCCAGCAGCCCCGGGGAGGGGGTTTACAATGAGCAGTTCTTC.

The chain recombines TRBV7-8 with TRBJ2-1, with D unclear. CDR1 and CDR2 (germline): SGHVS, FQNEAQ. Trimming removed 4 bases from V and 8 bases from J, with 18 bases in between. This CDR3 has 15 residues. CDR3 DNA sequence: TGTGCCAGCAGCTCGAGACTCGCTATCATGGATGAGCAGTTCTTC. Protein sequence: CASSSRLAIMDEQFF.

The rearrangement links TRBV6-5 to TRBJ1-2; 9 nucleotides agree with TRBD1. V shed 10 bases and J 1 base; nucleotides not matched to a gene: 10. CDR1 is MNHEY and CDR2 is SVGAGI in the germline V gene. CDR3 length: 15 amino acids. The CDR3 DNA reads TGTGCCATTTCTAGCCGGGACAGGGTTAACTATGGCTACACCTTC. Its translation: CAISSRDRVNYGYTF.

The genes are TRBV14 and TRBJ2-3, with TRBD2 identical over 14 bases. The CDR3 sequence is 15 residues long. Germline trimming cut 5 bases from V and 6 bases from J; bases unmatched to any gene: 4. The germline gives CDR1 SGHDN, CDR2 FVKESK. DNA of the CDR3: TGTGCCAGCAGCAGACTAGCGGGGGGGTATGATACGCAGTATTTT. Protein sequence: CASSRLAGGYDTQYF.

The chain carries TRBV5-1 and TRBJ1-1, with 8 bases aligning to TRBD1. Unmatched junction bases numbered 2, after V lost 1 base and J lost 0 bases. The CDR3 is made up of 15 amino acids. The germline CDR1 and CDR2 sequences are SGHRS and YFSETQ. The CDR3 nucleotides read TGCGCCAGCAGCTTGACAGGGGGTATGAACACTGAAGCTTTCTTT. This codes for CASSLTGGMNTEAFF.

This sequence joins TRBV5-1 and TRBJ1-4; maybe TRBD1 (6 bases). Trimming stripped 5 bases from V and 3 bases from J, with 14 bases between. CDR3 length: 15 residues. Looked up from germline, CDR1 is SGHRS and CDR2 is YFSETQ. The CDR3 spells CASRKGEFANEKLFF. In DNA form, the CDR3 reads TGCGCCAGCAGGAAGGGGGAGTTTGCTAATGAAAAACTGTTTTTT. Combining the CDR3 with reference TRBV5-1 and TRBJ1-4 gives the whole variable domain KAGVTQTPRYLIKTRGQQVTLSCSPISGHRSVSWYQQTPGQGLQFLFEYFSETQRNKGNFPGRFSGRQFSNSRSEMNVSTLELGDSALYLCASRKGEFANEKLFFGSGTQLSVL.

The chain combines TRBV5-3 with TRBJ2-1, with TRBD2 matching over 16 bases. TRBV5-3 is sorted into the ORF group, with uncertain function. This CDR3 spans 17 amino acids. After removal of 4 bases from V and 8 bases from J, the junction contained 9 bases not matched to a gene. Here the CDR3 reads CARSPGTSGGAPDEQFF. The DNA for the CDR3 is TGTGCCAGAAGCCCCGGGACTAGCGGGGGGGCCCCGGATGAGCAGTTCTTC.

The genes are TRBV2 and TRBJ1-3, with 8 positions matching TRBD1. The CDR3 is 14 amino acids. V shed 5 bases and J 4 bases; nucleotides not matched to a gene: 4. Germline CDR1 is SNHLY and CDR2 is FYNNEI. DNA for the CDR3: TGTGCCAGCAGTTTGACAGGGGCCGGAAACACCATATATTTT. The encoded protein is CASSLTGAGNTIYF.

Here the CDR3 reads CASSSKVGVFSGNTIYF. The CDR3 coding sequence is TGTGCCAGCAGCTCAAAAGTAGGGGTTTTCTCTGGAAACACCATATATTTT. The V and J genes are TRBV7-8 and TRBJ1-3; tentatively, D is TRBD1 (5 bases). The germline CDR1 and CDR2 sequences are SGHVS and FQNEAQ. The CDR3 has 17 residues. V lost 4 bases to trimming and J lost 0 bases, with 16 bases between them.

About this clone itself: Other nucleotide sequences from this sample produce the same CDR3. The gene calls are TRBV7-9 and TRBJ1-2; D gene ambiguous. Germline-derived CDR1 and CDR2 are SEHNR and FQNEAQ (reference sequence). This CDR3 contains 12 residues. Trimming took off 1 base at V and 3 bases at J, with 3 bases between the two ends. The CDR3 reads CASSLGDYGYTF. The CDR3 DNA sequence: TGTGCCAGCAGCTTAGGAGACTATGGCTACACCTTC.

The rearrangement uses TRBV18 and TRBJ1-4; tentatively, D is TRBD1 (5 bases). Looked up from germline, CDR1 is KGHSH and CDR2 is LQKENI. CDR3 length equals 16 residues. Trimming took off 4 bases at V and 6 bases at J, with 18 bases between the two ends. The CDR3 is CASSQDSWGVDEKLFF. The CDR3 nucleotides are TGTGCCAGCTCACAAGATTCCTGGGGGGTTGATGAAAAACTGTTTTTT.

This sequence joins TRBV7-5 and TRBJ1-4. TRBV7-5 is marked as a pseudogene. The CDR3 is made up of 15 amino acids. The CDR3 nucleotides are TGTGCCAGAACCATAAAGGGAGGGTTTTATGAAAAACTGTTTTTT. Its translation: CARTIKGGFYEKLFF.

The genes are TRBV14 and TRBJ2-7; D is ambiguous. Germline V gene sequence: CDR1 SGHDN, CDR2 FVKESK. V lost 4 bases to trimming and J lost 4 bases, with 11 bases between them. This CDR3 has 13 residues. This chain's CDR3 is CASSPSISYEQYF. CDR3 bases: TGTGCCAGCAGCCCAAGTATCAGTTACGAGCAGTACTTC.

The chain recombines TRBV19 with TRBJ1-2; 8 bases fit TRBD1. Unmatched junction bases numbered 8, after V lost 7 bases and J lost 4 bases. Germline V gives CDR1 LNHDA, CDR2 SQIVND (reference sequence). CDR3 length: 14 amino acids. CDR3 sequence (DNA): TGTGCCAGTATAGACAGGGGTCTCAGCTATGGCTACACCTTC. Its protein product is CASIDRGLSYGYTF.

V usage is TRBV2 and J usage is TRBJ1-6, with D maybe TRBD1 (5 bases). The CDR3 is 14 residues long. Trimming cost V 3 bases and J 9 bases, with 12 bases left between them. Per the germline V gene, CDR1 is SNHLY and CDR2 is FYNNEI. The CDR3 bases are TGTGCCAGCAGTGATGTGACAGCCACTTCACCCCTCCACTTT. It translates to CASSDVTATSPLHF.